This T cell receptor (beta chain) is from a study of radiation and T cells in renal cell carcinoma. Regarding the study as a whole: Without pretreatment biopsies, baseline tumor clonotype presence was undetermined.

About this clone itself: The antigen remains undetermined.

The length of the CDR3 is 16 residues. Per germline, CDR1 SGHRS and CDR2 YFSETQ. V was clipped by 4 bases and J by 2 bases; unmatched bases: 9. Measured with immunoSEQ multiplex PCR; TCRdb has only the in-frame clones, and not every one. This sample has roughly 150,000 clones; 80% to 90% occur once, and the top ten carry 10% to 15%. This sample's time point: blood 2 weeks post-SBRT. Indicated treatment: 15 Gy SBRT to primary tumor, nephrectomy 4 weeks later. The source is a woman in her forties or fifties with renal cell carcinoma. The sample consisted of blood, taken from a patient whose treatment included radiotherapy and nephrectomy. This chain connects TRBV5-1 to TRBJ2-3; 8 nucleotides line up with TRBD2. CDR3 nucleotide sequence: TGCGCCAGCAGCCCGAGCTCGGGAGGGTACACAGATACGCAGTATTTT. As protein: CASSPSSGGYTDTQYF.